This is a list of T cell receptor beta chains from one sample in a study of cytomegalovirus exposure and HLA in healthy donors. Clones were sequenced by immunoSEQ multiplex PCR, and TCRdb holds only the in-frame ones, with some missing. Of 150,000 to 200,000 clones listed, around 80% are singletons. The specimen sequenced was PBMCs. Every receptor here comes from a male donor in good health and CMV-seropositive. Both conserved end residues are part of each CDR3. A D gene is named only where the DNA matches it firmly. Rows may omit the clone size; those that give it use once, few, many or a size class.

d_gene	len	v_gene	j_gene	abundance	CDR3nt	CDR3aa
TRBD1	12	TRBV27	TRBJ1-2	few	TGTGCCAGCAGTTCACAGGGGGGCGGCTACACCTTC	CASSSQGGGYTF
TRBD1	18	TRBV19	TRBJ1-5	NA	TGTGCCAGTAGTCTAACCCGACAGGGGAGAATGGTCCCACAGCCCCAGCATTTT	CASSLTRQGRMVPQPQHF
NA	15	TRBV19	TRBJ2-7	NA	TGTGCCAGTAGTATAACAGCAGATCCTTCCCGCGAGCAGTACTTC	CASSITADPSREQYF
NA	16	TRBV4-3	TRBJ2-1	NA	TGCGCCAGCAGCCAACTTTGGGACTCCCCGATGGATGAGCAGTTCTTC	CASSQLWDSPMDEQFF
NA	13	TRBV28	TRBJ1-1	NA	TGTGCCAGCAGTTTACCGGTAAACACTGAAGCTTTCTTT	CASSLPVNTEAFF
TRBD2	15	TRBV19	TRBJ2-1	once	TGTGCCAGTAGCCGAAGGACTAGCGCGTACAATGAGCAGTTCTTC	CASSRRTSAYNEQFF
NA	15	TRBV9	TRBJ2-3	NA	TGTGCCAGCAGCGCTCCGGGACTCACCACAGATACGCAGTATTTT	CASSAPGLTTDTQYF
TRBD1	15	TRBV15	TRBJ2-5	NA	TGTGCCACCAGCAGGTCTCGACAGGGCCAAGAGACCCAGTACTTC	CATSRSRQGQETQYF
NA	12	TRBV12-5	TRBJ2-1	NA	TGTGCTAGTGGGGCCCTCCCTCTTGAGCAGTTCTTC	CASGALPLEQFF
TRBD2	15	TRBV5-6	TRBJ2-1	NA	TGTGCCAGCAGCTTGGTGGGACTACCTCTGAGTGAGCAGTTCTTC	CASSLVGLPLSEQFF
TRBD2	12	TRBV5-4	TRBJ2-7	NA	TGCGCCAGCAGCCCGGGGACTAGCGAGCAGTACTTC	CASSPGTSEQYF
NA	14	TRBV5-4	TRBJ1-1	once	TGTGCCAGCAGCTCCGGGGGAGACGACACTGAAGCTTTCTTT	CASSSGGDDTEAFF
NA	13	TRBV11-3	TRBJ2-7	NA	TGTGCCAGCAGCCTTGACAGAGAGTACGAGCAGTACTTC	CASSLDREYEQYF
TRBD2	15	TRBV5-5	TRBJ2-1	NA	TGTGCCAGCAACCTGAACGGACTAGCGGGAGATGAGCAGTTCTTC	CASNLNGLAGDEQFF
TRBD1	19	TRBV11-3	TRBJ2-1	NA	TGTGCCAGCAGCTGGGGGCTACCGGGACAGAGAAGCTCCTACAATGAGCAGTTCTTC	CASSWGLPGQRSSYNEQFF
NA	15	TRBV7-2	TRBJ1-5	few	TGTGCCAGCAGCCCAAGAGGTGGGGGGTTGGCGCCCCAGCATTTT	CASSPRGGGLAPQHF
TRBD1	17	TRBV7-9	TRBJ2-7	once	TGTGCCAGCAGCTTAACGGGACAGGGGCAACCGGCGGGGGAGCAGTACTTC	CASSLTGQGQPAGEQYF
TRBD1	15	TRBV5-1	TRBJ2-2	NA	TGCGCCAGCGAGGAATGGACAGGGTACAACGGGGAGCTGTTTTTT	CASEEWTGYNGELFF
NA	15	TRBV10-3	TRBJ2-3	once	TGTGCCATCAGCCTAGGACAGACTTTCACAGATACGCAGTATTTT	CAISLGQTFTDTQYF
TRBD2	15	TRBV9	TRBJ2-3	NA	TGTGCCAGCAGCGCCCGGGGGGGTCGAACAGATACGCAGTATTTT	CASSARGGRTDTQYF
NA	14	TRBV11-3	TRBJ1-2	NA	TGTGCCAGCAGCTCGCGAGGGTCCCAAAGTGGCTACACCTTC	CASSSRGSQSGYTF
NA	15	TRBV4-1	TRBJ2-5	NA	TGCGCCAGCAGCCTGGAAATGCGGAGTGGGGAGACCCAGTACTTC	CASSLEMRSGETQYF
TRBD2	13	TRBV6-5	TRBJ2-5	NA	TGTGCCAGCAGGCGAGCGGGAGAAGAGACCCAGTACTTC	CASRRAGEETQYF
TRBD1	15	TRBV30	TRBJ1-1	NA	TGTGCCTGGAGTGTTACAGGGGTCCGGAACACTGAAGCTTTCTTT	CAWSVTGVRNTEAFF
TRBD1	16	TRBV13	TRBJ2-7	NA	TGTGCCAGCAGCTCGGAGGGAGACAGGGGAAACTACGAGCAGTACTTC	CASSSEGDRGNYEQYF
NA	16	TRBV11-2	TRBJ2-5	NA	TGTGCCAGCAGCTTAGGACCCGGAAGAGGCGAAGAGACCCAGTACTTC	CASSLGPGRGEETQYF
NA	19	TRBV21-1	TRBJ2-6	few	TGTGCCAGCAGCCACCCCGGACAGGGTCCCCCATCTGGGGCCAACGTCCTGACTTTC	CASSHPGQGPPSGANVLTF
TRBD1	15	TRBV27	TRBJ2-1	NA	TGTGCCAGCAGTTTATCAGGCCAGGGGGCGAGCGAGCAGTTCTTC	CASSLSGQGASEQFF
TRBD2	15	TRBV2	TRBJ2-1	NA	TGTGCCAGCAGCGGACTAGCGGGGAACTACAATGAGCAGTTCTTC	CASSGLAGNYNEQFF
NA	12	TRBV11-2	TRBJ2-5	once	TGTGCCAGCAGCTTAGGATCGACGGGCCAGTACTTC	CASSLGSTGQYF
NA	17	TRBV5-4	TRBJ2-7	NA	TGTGCCAGCAGCTTGTGGAACGGGGTCTCTAGCTCCTACGAGCAGTACTTC	CASSLWNGVSSSYEQYF
NA	17	TRBV28	TRBJ2-6	NA	TGTGCCAGCAGCCAAGAGGTGGGGGGAGCTGGGGCCAACGTCCTGACTTTC	CASSQEVGGAGANVLTF
NA	13	TRBV5-1	TRBJ2-7	NA	TGCGCCAGCAGTCCAACGCGGGTACGCGAGCAGTACTTC	CASSPTRVREQYF
NA	14	TRBV9	TRBJ2-2	NA	TGTGCCAGCACCCCTAGTGGAGGTACCGGGGAGCTGTTTTTT	CASTPSGGTGELFF
NA	13	TRBV21-1	TRBJ2-7	NA	TGTGCCAGCAGCACCGAAGGAGGACCCGAGCAGTACTTC	CASSTEGGPEQYF
TRBD1	13	TRBV27	TRBJ2-4	NA	TGTGCCAGCAGTTCAAACAGGGGCGGCATTCAGTACTTC	CASSSNRGGIQYF
TRBD2	16	TRBV18	TRBJ2-3	NA	TGTGCCAGCTCACCACCTGGGCTAGCGGGAGTCGATACGCAGTATTTT	CASSPPGLAGVDTQYF
NA	15	TRBV5-1	TRBJ2-1	few	TGCGCCAGCAGCTTGGCGGGGGTCTCCTACAATGAGCAGTTCTTC	CASSLAGVSYNEQFF
NA	13	TRBV28	TRBJ1-6	NA	TGTGCCAGCAGGTCGGGGGGTTTCTCACCCCTCCACTTT	CASRSGGFSPLHF
NA	15	TRBV5-1	TRBJ2-1	NA	TGCGCCAGCAGGGCCTCGGGGAGCTCCTACAATGAGCAGTTCTTC	CASRASGSSYNEQFF
TRBD1	14	TRBV5-1	TRBJ1-5	NA	TGCGCCAGTCGACAGGGGGACTGGAATCAGCCCCAGCATTTT	CASRQGDWNQPQHF
TRBD2	15	TRBV15	TRBJ2-2	NA	TGTGCCACCCAAGAGACTAGCGGATACACCGGGGAGCTGTTTTTT	CATQETSGYTGELFF
NA	14	TRBV7-9	TRBJ1-3	NA	TGTGCCAGCAGCGAGAGGGACTCTGGAAACACCATATATTTT	CASSERDSGNTIYF
TRBD1	14	TRBV7-2	TRBJ2-3	NA	TGTGCCAGCAGCCAGGGGGCACGACAAGATACGCAGTATTTT	CASSQGARQDTQYF